This note documents a single T cell receptor (beta chain) sequence. Its antigen is unknown. On sorted subsets, replicate PCRs used roughly 190 ng DNA, or 27,000 or so T cell genomes. Using immunoSEQ multiplex PCR, the repertoire was profiled, and TCRdb retains in-frame clones only, with some absent. The profile shows millions of clones, 93% of them singletons. This sample is drawn from a study of shared clonotypes between healthy human individuals. CD8 cells classed as naive were CD45RO-negative and positively selected for CCR7, excluding terminally differentiated effector memory CD45RA+ cells. Adult Caucasians living in Nashville, Tennessee made up all of the donors. The study's findings and limits: In general, naive subsets displayed greater estimated richness than memory subsets did.

Between the trimmed V and J ends, which lost 6 bases and 3 bases, there was a span of 9 bases. There are 12 residues in the CDR3. Germline-derived CDR1 and CDR2 are SQVTM and ANQGSEA. Specimen: naive CD8+ T cells from PBMCs. This clonotype was sampled from a man between 18 and 29 years old in good health. Some clones in this sample may be carry-over from other donors' samples. The V call is TRBV29-1, the J call TRBJ2-4, with D perhaps assigned TRBD1 or TRBD2 (5 bases each). The CDR3 DNA follows: TGCAGCGTCCTGGGGGACAAAAACATTCAGTACTTC. Amino acids: CSVLGDKNIQYF.